A single sample gave rise to the 7 T cell receptor beta chains below, sequenced in a study of Ad26.COV2.S vaccination and SARS-CoV-2 variants. Profiled with immunoSEQ multiplex PCR; TCRdb holds only in-frame clones, not every one. Found here are approximately 300,000 clones, about 86% of them singletons; the top ten hold 1.5% to 2.5%. This sample's treatment: around 19 received Ad26.COV2.S at low or high dose, single or two shots; roughly 5 received placebo; per-sample allocation not given. The samples date from day 63 after the first vaccine or placebo injection. The specimen comprised peripheral blood, sampled in a trial of Ad26.COV2.S vaccine versus placebo. The receptors here all came from a person aged 18-65 years who received the Ad26.COV2.S COVID-19 vaccine or a placebo.

This chain links TRBV2 with TRBJ2-2; TRBD1 aligns across 7 bases. Germline V lookup: CDR1 SNHLY, CDR2 FYNNEI. CDR3 length equals 15 residues. The trim removed 6 bases at V and 6 bases at J, leaving 10 bases unmatched. The CDR3: CASRGVTGLSGELFF. The CDR3 DNA sequence: TGTGCCAGCAGAGGCGTGACAGGGCTTTCCGGGGAGCTGTTTTTT.

V gene TRBV3-1 (or the pseudogene TRBV3-2) combines with J gene TRBJ1-2, with D perhaps matching TRBD1 (5 bases). This CDR3 is 13 amino acids long. V was pared by 0 bases and J by 8 bases, with 10 bases between. The germline CDR1 and CDR2 sequences are LGHDT and YNNKEL (reference sequence). The DNA of the CDR3 is TGTGCCAGCAGCCAAGAGACAGAGGAAGGCTACACCTTC. As protein: CASSQETEEGYTF.

The rearrangement uses TRBV5-1 and TRBJ2-7; D may be TRBD1 (6 bases). V lost 5 bases and J lost 3, with 15 bases in between. From germline, CDR1 is SGHRS and CDR2 YFSETQ. This CDR3 has 14 residues. The CDR3 DNA reads TGCGCCAGCAGACCTACTACAGGGAGCTACGAGCAGTACTTC. Translating gives CASRPTTGSYEQYF.

The rearrangement uses TRBV20-1 and TRBJ2-7; tentatively, D is TRBD2 (6 bases). Trimming left V 3 bases short and J 7 bases short, with 10 bases between. Per germline, CDR1 DFQATT and CDR2 SNEGSKA (reference sequence). This CDR3 comprises 11 residues. The CDR3 bases are TGCAGTGCTAGCCGGGGGTGGGAGCAGTACTTC. Amino acids: CSASRGWEQYF.

The chain combines TRBV18 with TRBJ2-5, with D uncertain. Germline V CDR1 and CDR2: KGHSH, LQKENI. Trimming took off 4 bases at V and 5 bases at J, with 8 bases between the two ends. The CDR3 is 12 residues long. CDR3 DNA sequence: TGTGCCAGCTCACAAACCGGGGAGACCCAGTACTTC. It encodes CASSQTGETQYF.

This chain links TRBV7-6 with TRBJ2-1; 9 positions match TRBD1. CDR1 and CDR2 from the germline V gene are SGHVS and FNYEAQ. This CDR3 comprises 19 residues. V was pared by 6 bases and J by 3 bases, with 18 bases of the junction left unmatched. The CDR3 loop reads CASSSPGTGNRRNYNEQFF. The CDR3 DNA sequence: TGTGCCAGCAGTTCTCCCGGGACAGGGAACCGGCGTAACTACAATGAGCAGTTCTTC.

The chain uses TRBV19 and TRBJ1-5; 7 nucleotides line up with TRBD1. The V gene's germline CDR1 is LNHDA and CDR2 SQIVND (reference sequence). This CDR3 has 15 residues. V dropped 3 bases and J dropped 4; count of bases not matched to a gene: 6. The CDR3 protein is CASSIFSTGNQPQHF. Written as DNA, the CDR3 is TGTGCCAGTAGTATTTTTTCGACAGGGAATCAGCCCCAGCATTTT.